This T cell receptor beta chain was obtained from a study of shared clonotypes between healthy human individuals. Findings and limits, study-wide: Shared across four donors were 4% to 5% of the naive CD4 clonotypes.

About this clone itself: Its antigen is currently unknown.

The data were produced by immunoSEQ multiplex PCR, yet TCRdb's version contains in-frame clones alone and is incomplete. In the table there are under 2,000,000 clones, about 95% of which are singletons. Naive CD8 populations comprised CD45RO-negative cells positively selected for CCR7, excluding terminally differentiated effector memory CD45RA+ cells. This CDR3 is built from 14 residues. Germline trimming cut 4 bases from V and 2 bases from J; bases unmatched to any gene: 3. Germline V lookup: CDR1 SGHTS, CDR2 YDEGEE. This clonotype was obtained from a man in his late teens or twenties in good health. Sequencing used naive CD8+ T cells sorted from blood. The V and J genes are TRBV5-8 and TRBJ1-5; 7 bases line up with TRBD1. The CDR3 DNA follows: TGTGCCAGCAGCAGTACAGGGGGCAATCAGCCCCAGCATTTT. Translation: CASSSTGGNQPQHF.